This TCR beta chain was recorded in a study of Ad26.COV2.S vaccination and SARS-CoV-2 variants. Study overall: Donor was in the COV1001 Ad26.COV2.S trial arm. Broader study findings: TCR breadth and depth analyses may have underestimated total T cell responses. After vaccination, reports described spike-specific CD8+ and CD4+ T cell responses as showing substantial breadth.

Clones were read by immunoSEQ multiplex PCR, and TCRdb kept only the in-frame ones, dropping some. Of some 250,000 clones detected, 88% appear once; the ten largest clones hold 9.5% to 12%. This sample's treatment: 15 to 20 received Ad26.COV2.S at low or high dose, single or two shots; a few received placebo; per-sample allocation not given. Samples analyzed were those drawn on day 63 after the first vaccine or placebo injection. Donation was by an adult aged 18-55 years who was in Boston. In regard to this clone: Its matching antigen is unknown.

The input for sequencing was peripheral blood, taken in a trial of Ad26.COV2.S vaccine versus placebo. The clonotype originates from a person between 18 and 60 years old who received the Ad26.COV2.S COVID-19 vaccine or a placebo.

In DNA form, the CDR3 reads TGCGCCAGCAGGTCTAGCGGGCCTTGGGATACGCAGTATTTT. Translated: CASRSSGPWDTQYF. This sequence joins TRBV10-2 and TRBJ2-3; 8 bases map to TRBD2. Germline V gene data show CDR1 as WSHSY and CDR2 as SAAADI. The CDR3 consists of 14 residues. Trimming removed 6 bases from V and 6 bases from J; junction bases left unmatched: 8.